Below are 27 T cell receptor beta chains sequenced from a single sample in a study of vaccination effects on CD4 cells after COVID-19. Their antigens are not known. After expansion with viral peptide pools in the ViraFEST assay, antigen-specific CD4+ T cells were sequenced. Scientists isolated CD4+ T cells after an approximately 10-day culture period ended. Sequenced by immunoSEQ multiplex PCR; TCRdb stores in-frame clones only, minus some. The table includes 20,000 to 25,000 clones, 73% detected once. The sample was CD4+ T cells from PBMCs cultured with HCoV-229E spike peptides, taken before COVID-19 vaccination. The source of these receptors is a human donor who received a COVID-19 vaccine.

V gene TRBV7-6 combines with J gene TRBJ1-1; D uncertain. The CDR3 is 15 amino acids. V lost 0 bases and J lost 1, with 9 bases in between. Germline V lookup: CDR1 SGHVS, CDR2 FNYEAQ. CDR3 in amino acids: CASSLAPRTNTEAFF. DNA of the CDR3: TGTGCCAGCAGCTTAGCCCCCAGAACGAACACTGAAGCTTTCTTT. The entire variable domain, with the rest obtained from reference TRBV7-6 and TRBJ1-1, is as follows: GAGVSQSPRYKVTKRGQDVALRCDPISGHVSLYWYRQALGQGPEFLTYFNYEAQQDKSGLPNDRFSAERPEGSISTLTIQRTEQRDSAMYRCASSLAPRTNTEAFFGQGTRLTVV.

The chain has TRBV11-2 and TRBJ1-2; tentatively, D is TRBD1 (6 bases). With 5 bases removed from V and 2 bases from J, the gap between germline ends came to 12 bases. The CDR3 has 14 residues. Germline-derived CDR1 and CDR2 are SGHAT and FQNNGV. DNA for the CDR3: TGTGCCAGCAGCCGGATAACAGGGAACTATGGCTACACCTTC. The encoded protein is CASSRITGNYGYTF.

The chain carries TRBV2 and TRBJ2-3, with 8 bases that match TRBD2. V shed 6 bases, J shed 8 bases, and the junction held 16 bases outside the gene matches. There are 16 residues in the CDR3. Germline loops: CDR1 SNHLY, CDR2 FYNNEI. CDR3 bases: TGTGCCAGCAGATTTACTAGCGGAGGGACCACAACTACGCAGTATTTT. Protein product: CASRFTSGGTTTTQYF.

This clone occurred a few times. The chain couples TRBV2 to TRBJ2-2; unclear D gene. From germline, CDR1 is SNHLY and CDR2 FYNNEI. This CDR3 is built from 16 residues. Trimming stripped 3 bases from V and 3 bases from J, with 14 bases between. The CDR3 DNA reads TGTGCCAGCAGTGATCTCCGTGGCACCTACACCGGGGAGCTGTTTTTT. Translating gives CASSDLRGTYTGELFF.

This clone has only a few counts. The J gene is TRBJ2-6, the V gene TRBV2; TRBD1 matches at 8 bases. Germline V gene lookup returns CDR1 SNHLY and CDR2 FYNNEI. The ends lost 8 bases at V and 0 bases at J; junction bases unmatched: 3. The length of the CDR3 is 15 residues. The CDR3 protein is CASGQGSSGANVLTF. The CDR3 DNA reads TGTGCCAGCGGACAGGGCAGCTCTGGGGCCAACGTCCTGACTTTC.

V is TRBV18 and J is TRBJ2-3, with 10 bases lining up with TRBD1. The CDR3 has 14 amino acids. In germline, CDR1 is KGHSH, CDR2 LQKENI. V lost 3 bases, J lost 5 bases, and 2 bases stayed unmatched. CDR3 in amino acids: CASSPDRGQDTQYF. The CDR3 nucleotides are TGTGCCAGCTCACCTGACAGGGGGCAAGATACGCAGTATTTT.

The chain joins TRBV10-3 to TRBJ2-1, with D unresolved. The CDR3 extends over 15 amino acids. Trimming took off 7 bases at V and 4 bases at J, with 17 bases between the two ends. Germline-derived CDR1 and CDR2 are ENHRY and SYGVKD. The DNA of the CDR3 is TGTGCCATCATGCCCTCAGGCGGCGGTTACAATGAGCAGTTCTTC. Its protein is CAIMPSGGGYNEQFF.

The gene calls are TRBV12-3 or TRBV12-4 and TRBJ2-3; D is undetermined. The CDR3 consists of 11 residues. V was pared by 3 bases and J by 5 bases, with 3 bases between. The CDR3 sequence: CASSFGDTQYF. The CDR3 DNA follows: TGTGCCAGCAGTTTTGGAGATACGCAGTATTTT.

This chain connects TRBV5-1 to TRBJ2-3; 11 positions agree with TRBD2. J lost 4 bases, V lost 4 bases, and 11 bases had no gene match. The CDR3 runs 17 residues. Germline CDR1 reads SGHRS; CDR2 reads YFSETQ. CDR3 bases: TGCGCCAGCAGCATAGGGACAGCGACTAGCGGGGCAGATACGCAGTATTTT. Residues: CASSIGTATSGADTQYF.

This chain joins TRBV12-3 or TRBV12-4 and TRBJ1-1; tentative D call: TRBD1 (5 bases). This CDR3 spans 13 amino acids. The V end lost 1 base, the J end lost 4 bases, and 7 bases lay between the germline ends. CDR3 sequence reads: CASSLGGVTEAFF. In nucleotides, the CDR3 is TGTGCCAGCAGTTTAGGGGGGGTCACTGAAGCTTTCTTT.

The rearrangement joins TRBV10-2 to TRBJ2-1, with D perhaps matching TRBD2 (5 bases). Germline CDR1 WSHSY, CDR2 SAAADI. This CDR3 has 15 amino acids. V dropped 5 bases and J dropped 4 bases, with 15 bases sitting between them. CDR3: CASSPGGFGYNEQFF. As DNA, the CDR3 is TGCGCCAGCAGTCCGGGCGGGTTCGGGTACAATGAGCAGTTCTTC.

This chain connects TRBV6-5 to TRBJ1-1; 9 bases match TRBD1. The CDR3 has 13 amino acids. Germline CDR1 and CDR2: MNHEY and SVGAGI. J lost 5 bases, V lost 6 bases, and 4 bases had no gene match. Written as DNA, the CDR3 is TGTGCCAGCAGGTACAGGGGGCTGACTGAAGCTTTCTTT. Its protein is CASRYRGLTEAFF.

The chain uses TRBV5-8 and TRBJ2-1; 8 bases match TRBD1. The germline V gene encodes CDR1 SGHTS and CDR2 YDEGEE. This CDR3 has 17 residues. Trimming took 4 bases from V and 6 from J; bases not matched to a gene: 15. In nucleotides, the CDR3 is TGTGCCAGCAGCCCTATACTGCAGGGGGCGGGCCGCAATGAGCAGTTCTTC. Protein: CASSPILQGAGRNEQFF.

The chain employs TRBV23-1 and TRBJ1-5; 7 bases are a match to TRBD1. TRBV23-1 counts as an open reading frame of uncertain function. CDR3 length equals 18 residues. Trimming removed 0 bases from V and 1 base from J; junction bases left unmatched: 9. CDR3 DNA sequence: TGCGCCAGCAGTCAATCAGGGGGCCCCCCTCAGAGCAATCAGCCCCAGCATTTT. Translated: CASSQSGGPPQSNQPQHF.

The chain recombines TRBV6-5 with TRBJ2-7, with 11 bases matching TRBD2. CDR1 and CDR2 from the germline V gene are MNHEY and SVGAGI. V was clipped by 6 bases and J by 2 bases; unmatched bases: 6. The CDR3 consists of 15 residues. CDR3 sequence (DNA): TGTGCCAGCAGGACGACTAGCGGGGAGCCCTACGAGCAGTACTTC. The encoded protein is CASRTTSGEPYEQYF.

By share of the sample, this clone is medium-sized. V usage is TRBV4-1 and J usage is TRBJ2-1; 15 positions match TRBD2. After removal of 4 bases from V and 7 bases from J, the junction contained 8 bases not matched to a gene. Germline V gene lookup returns CDR1 MGHRA and CDR2 YSYEKL. The CDR3 length is 17 residues. The CDR3 DNA sequence: TGCGCCAGCAGCCTGGGACTAGCGGGAGGACCCCAGAATGAGCAGTTCTTC. Amino acids: CASSLGLAGGPQNEQFF.

The chain uses TRBV3-1 (or the pseudogene TRBV3-2) and TRBJ2-1; TRBD2 aligns across 8 bases. Germline values: CDR1 LGHDT, CDR2 YNNKEL (reference sequence). The J segment lost 8 bases and the V segment lost 0 bases, leaving 9 bases of the junction unmatched. The CDR3 length is 16 residues. CDR3 sequence (DNA): TGTGCCAGCAGCCAAGATTACCAGCGGGAGAGGGATGAGCAGTTCTTC. Residues: CASSQDYQRERDEQFF.

This clone came up a few times. The rearrangement links TRBV27 to TRBJ1-5; D is uncertain. Trimming cost V 4 bases and J 6 bases, with 7 bases left between them. This CDR3 spans 12 amino acids. The germline gives CDR1 MNHEY, CDR2 SMNVEV (reference sequence). The CDR3 is CASSSGGQPQHF. The CDR3, as DNA: TGTGCCAGCAGTTCCGGAGGTCAGCCCCAGCATTTT.

The chain joins TRBV5-1 to TRBJ2-5; maybe TRBD1 (6 bases). CDR1 is SGHRS and CDR2 is YFSETQ in the germline V gene. Trimming left V 4 bases short and J 4 bases short, with 14 bases between. This CDR3 is built from 14 residues. DNA of the CDR3: TGCGCCAGCAGCACACGGGACACAGGAGAGACCCAGTACTTC. It yields the protein CASSTRDTGETQYF.

The chain joins TRBV7-9 to TRBJ1-6, with D perhaps matching TRBD1 (5 bases). Looked up from germline, CDR1 is SEHNR and CDR2 is FQNEAQ (reference sequence). This CDR3 is 14 amino acids long. V was clipped by 5 bases and J by 2 bases, with 7 bases between them. The DNA for the CDR3 is TGTGCCAGCAGCCAACAGGCCTATAATTCACCCCTCCACTTT. Its protein product is CASSQQAYNSPLHF.

This chain links TRBV5-1 with TRBJ2-5; D remains ambiguous. In germline, CDR1 is SGHRS, CDR2 YFSETQ. The V gene lost 0 bases and the J gene lost 4 bases, with 10 bases spanning the gap. The CDR3 spans 14 residues. CDR3 in amino acids: CASSLASEIETQYF. The CDR3 DNA sequence: TGCGCCAGCAGCTTGGCTTCGGAGATAGAGACCCAGTACTTC.

This chain joins TRBV20-1 and TRBJ2-7; the D is unclear. The V end was cut by 6 bases, the J end by 3 bases, with 9 bases between. CDR1 is DFQATT, CDR2 SNEGSKA, per germline (reference sequence). The CDR3 is 11 residues long. This CDR3 is CSASGGYEQYF. CDR3 DNA: TGCAGTGCCTCGGGCGGCTACGAGCAGTACTTC.

This clone was counted a few times. The rearrangement joins TRBV30 to TRBJ1-2; D is undetermined. There are 11 residues in the CDR3. Trimming cost V 2 bases and J 4 bases, with 5 bases left between them. Germline V lookup: CDR1 GTSNPN, CDR2 SVGIG (reference sequence). CDR3 nucleotides: TGTGCCTGGAGTACAGCCTATGGCTACACCTTC. Encoded protein: CAWSTAYGYTF.

The chain joins TRBV18 to TRBJ2-7, with D perhaps matching TRBD2 (5 bases). This CDR3 is 16 amino acids long. Trimming removed 3 bases from V and 5 bases from J, with 20 bases in between. Germline assignment: CDR1 KGHSH and CDR2 LQKENI. The CDR3 bases are TGTGCCAGCTCACCTCAGTCTAGCTCAGATGCCCACGAGCAGTACTTC. Its translation is CASSPQSSSDAHEQYF. The whole variable domain, remainder taken from reference TRBV18 and TRBJ2-7, is NAGVMQNPRHLVRRRGQEARLRCSPMKGHSHVYWYRQLPEEGLKFMVYLQKENIIDESGMPKERFSAEFPKEGPSILRIQQVVRGDSAAYFCASSPQSSSDAHEQYFGPGTRLTVT.

This clone occurred once. The chain has TRBV4-1 and TRBJ2-7; possible D gene TRBD1, 6 bases. Germline CDR1 and CDR2: MGHRA and YSYEKL. The CDR3 covers 18 residues. V was trimmed by 2 bases and J by 1 base, leaving 21 bases between them. The CDR3 sequence: CASSQRLTGTTTSYEQYF. CDR3 nucleotides: TGCGCCAGCAGCCAAAGACTGACCGGGACAACGACTTCCTACGAGCAGTACTTC.

The chain employs TRBV10-3 and TRBJ2-7, with D maybe TRBD2 (5 bases). V was shortened by 2 bases and J by 7 bases, with 15 bases between the two germline ends. The CDR3 totals 14 residues. CDR1 is ENHRY, CDR2 SYGVKD, per germline. The CDR3 loop reads CAISEDGDYVEQYF. The DNA of the CDR3 is TGTGCCATCAGTGAGGACGGAGACTACGTGGAGCAGTACTTC.

The chain combines TRBV5-4 with TRBJ2-5; D is uncertain. The V end lost 0 bases, the J end lost 5 bases, and 11 bases lay between the germline ends. The CDR3 extends over 14 amino acids. Per germline, CDR1 SGHNT and CDR2 YYREEE (reference sequence). The CDR3 DNA sequence: TGTGCCAGCAGCTTGGGCTCCGCAGCGGAGACCCAGTACTTC. Translation: CASSLGSAAETQYF.